The 20 T cell receptor beta chains given below trace back to one sample, sequenced in a study of CD8 T cells in ankylosing spondylitis. TCRdb reprocessed the 5' RACE reads via MiXCR and lists one record per CDR3 protein. The repertoire includes 390,000 or so distinct CDR3 sequences, approximately 20% of them detected once, and 15% to 20% sits in the top ten. The study's findings and limits: The study identified a TCR beta motif of roughly eight highly homologous variants that appeared characteristic of ankylosing spondylitis blood.

Their antigen targets remain unknown. Specimen: blood, either unsorted or a sorted T cell fraction (not recorded which). All receptors derive from a male donor with ankylosing spondylitis.

This clonotype was seen a few times. CDR3 nucleotides: TGTGCCAGCTCACCCGGGACAGGGCGAGGGGGCACTGAAGCTTTCTTT. Residues: CASSPGTGRGGTEAFF. The gene calls are TRBV18 and TRBJ1-1; 9 positions match TRBD1. Germline trimming cut 3 bases from V and 4 bases from J; bases unmatched to any gene: 9. Germline-derived CDR1 and CDR2 are KGHSH and LQKENI. CDR3 length: 16 amino acids.

J is TRBJ2-1 and V is TRBV5-1, with 9 bases fitting TRBD2. This CDR3 region has 15 residues. V dropped 1 base and J dropped 3; count of bases not matched to a gene: 2. CDR1 is SGHRS and CDR2 is YFSETQ in the germline V gene. CDR3 bases: TGCGCCAGCAGCTTGCTTAGCGGGAGCTACAATGAGCAGTTCTTC. This sequence encodes CASSLLSGSYNEQFF. The full variable domain, completed using reference TRBV5-1 and TRBJ2-1, is KAGVTQTPRYLIKTRGQQVTLSCSPISGHRSVSWYQQTPGQGLQFLFEYFSETQRNKGNFPGRFSGRQFSNSRSEMNVSTLELGDSALYLCASSLLSGSYNEQFFGPGTRLTVL.

This clonotype was seen at least ten times. The chain links TRBV29-1 to TRBJ2-7; 14 bases align to TRBD2. After removal of 7 bases from V and 4 bases from J, the junction contained 3 bases not matched to a gene. CDR3 length: 13 residues. Germline loops: CDR1 SQVTM, CDR2 ANQGSEA. The CDR3 is CSAGTSGSYEQYF. The CDR3 nucleotides read TGCAGCGCAGGGACTAGCGGGAGTTACGAGCAGTACTTC.

This clonotype appeared a few times. V gene TRBV12-3 or TRBV12-4 combines with J gene TRBJ2-7, with D perhaps assigned TRBD1 or TRBD2 (5 bases each). Trimming left V 6 bases short and J 2 bases short, with 17 bases between. CDR3 length equals 15 residues. CDR3 nucleotides: TGTGCCAGCAGCCCAATAGCTGGGGGTGCCTACGAGCAGTACTTC. Its protein is CASSPIAGGAYEQYF.

This clonotype was recorded a few times. The gene calls are TRBV20-1 and TRBJ1-2; D gene unclear. Trimming pared 6 bases from V and 1 base from J, leaving 9 bases between. This CDR3 region has 12 residues. Looked up from germline, CDR1 is DFQATT and CDR2 is SNEGSKA (reference sequence). In DNA, the CDR3 is TGCAGTGCGGAGAGATTTAACTATGGCTACACCTTC. Translation: CSAERFNYGYTF.

This chain links TRBV9 with TRBJ2-5; 7 bases fit TRBD2. The V gene end was trimmed by 4 bases and the J gene end by 1 base; junction bases not matched to a gene: 10. This CDR3 has 16 amino acids. Germline CDR1 is SGDLS and CDR2 is YYNGEE. Written as DNA, the CDR3 is TGTGCCAGCAGCCCCCCCAGGGCTAGCGGCCAAGAGACCCAGTACTTC. As protein: CASSPPRASGQETQYF.

The chain employs TRBV4-1 and TRBJ2-1; no firm D call. Germline values: CDR1 MGHRA, CDR2 YSYEKL. Trimming removed 3 bases at V and 5 bases at J, with 20 bases between. This CDR3 is 17 amino acids long. The CDR3 region is CASSQASYVVRHNEQFF. The CDR3 region has the DNA TGCGCCAGCAGCCAGGCTTCTTATGTTGTTAGGCACAATGAGCAGTTCTTC.

V usage is TRBV12-3 or TRBV12-4 and J usage is TRBJ1-5; no reliable D call. Trimming removed 2 bases at V and 6 bases at J, with 5 bases between. CDR3 size: 12 residues. DNA of the CDR3: TGTGCCAGCAGTTTAATCCCTCAGCCCCAGCATTTT. This encodes CASSLIPQPQHF.

This clonotype occurred a few times. The chain carries TRBV18 and TRBJ1-4; perhaps TRBD1 as D (6 bases). The V end was cut by 1 base, the J end by 14 bases, with 14 bases between. Germline V CDR1 and CDR2: KGHSH, LQKENI. The CDR3 sequence is 13 residues long. The CDR3 DNA reads TGTGCCAGCTCACCACGACAGGCTTGGGGGCTGTTTTTT. This gives the protein CASSPRQAWGLFF. Based on the CDR3 plus reference TRBV18 and TRBJ1-4, the full variable domain is NAGVMQNPRHLVRRRGQEARLRCSPMKGHSHVYWYRQLPEEGLKFMVYLQKENIIDESGMPKERFSAEFPKEGPSILRIQQVVRGDSAAYFCASSPRQAWGLFFGSGTQLSVL.

This clonotype was counted a few times. The genes are TRBV4-1 and TRBJ2-2; 8 nucleotides line up with TRBD2. CDR1 is MGHRA, CDR2 YSYEKL, per germline. V was clipped by 0 bases and J by 4 bases; unmatched bases: 4. This CDR3 spans 16 amino acids. The CDR3 is CASSQETSGGTGELFF. Written as DNA, the CDR3 is TGCGCCAGCAGCCAAGAAACTAGCGGAGGCACCGGGGAGCTGTTTTTT.

The chain's CDR3 is CASSERGSLNYGYTF. The CDR3 region has the DNA TGTGCCAGCAGTGAACGTGGCAGTCTTAACTATGGCTACACCTTC. The chain has TRBV2 and TRBJ1-2; D gene uncertain. Trimming removed 2 bases at V and 1 base at J, with 11 bases between. The V gene's germline CDR1 is SNHLY and CDR2 FYNNEI. CDR3 size: 15 residues.

This clonotype was picked up one time. This sequence joins TRBV4-1 and TRBJ1-6, with 8 bases matching TRBD1. From germline, CDR1 is MGHRA and CDR2 YSYEKL. CDR3 length: 17 amino acids. The V gene end was trimmed by 2 bases and the J gene end by 10 bases; junction bases not matched to a gene: 13. Written as DNA, the CDR3 is TGCGCCAGCAGCCAACCTCGGGACAGGCTGGCCCGGTCACCCCTCCACTTT. This translates into CASSQPRDRLARSPLHF.

V usage is TRBV15 and J usage is TRBJ2-4; possibly TRBD2 for D (6 bases). Germline V gives CDR1 LNHNV, CDR2 YYDKDF (reference sequence). V was cut by 0 bases and J by 8 bases, with 8 bases left in between. There are 13 residues in the CDR3. The chain's CDR3 is CATSRDPGDIQYF. The CDR3 coding sequence is TGTGCCACCAGCAGAGACCCGGGGGACATTCAGTACTTC.

This clonotype was counted between two and nine times. Germline is not matched at one junction end, which may reflect a read error. The rearrangement links TRBV29-1 to TRBJ2-5; D not resolved. Germline V gene sequence: CDR1 SQVTM, CDR2 ANQGSEA. The CDR3 has 13 amino acids. This chain's CDR3 is CSAGRSRGESQYF. DNA of the CDR3: TGCAGCGCCGGTAGGAGTAGAGGAGAGAGCCAGTACTTC. Combining the CDR3 with reference TRBV29-1 and TRBJ2-5 gives the whole variable domain SAVISQKPSRDICQRGTSLTIQCQVDSQVTMMFWYRQQPGQSLTLIATANQGSEATYESGFVIDKFPISRPNLTFSTLTVSNMSPEDSSIYLCSAGRSRGESQYFGPGTRLLVL.

The rearrangement joins TRBV9 to TRBJ2-6, with no clear D. This CDR3 has 13 residues. The V end was cut by 4 bases, the J end by 4 bases, with 6 bases between. Germline-derived CDR1 and CDR2 are SGDLS and YYNGEE. CDR3 loop: CASSKLGANVLTF. For the CDR3, the DNA is TGTGCCAGCAGCAAACTCGGGGCCAACGTCCTGACTTTC.

This clonotype has just a few counts. The rearrangement uses TRBV20-1 and TRBJ2-1; D is possibly TRBD2 (6 bases). In germline, CDR1 is DFQATT, CDR2 SNEGSKA (reference sequence). The CDR3 covers 14 residues. Trimming removed 8 bases at V and 5 bases at J, with 19 bases between. In DNA, the CDR3 is TGCAGTTCGGCGAAGGACTATCTTAACAATGAGCAGTTCTTC. This translates into CSSAKDYLNNEQFF.

The chain recombines TRBV5-1 with TRBJ1-6; 8 nucleotides match TRBD1. Germline values: CDR1 SGHRS, CDR2 YFSETQ. The CDR3 consists of 16 residues. V shed 0 bases and J 7 bases; nucleotides not matched to a gene: 6. The CDR3, as DNA: TGCGCCAGCAGCTTGGAGGCAGGGGGCGCGAATTCACCCCTCCACTTT. Residues: CASSLEAGGANSPLHF.

This clonotype has only a few counts. The chain combines TRBV11-3 with TRBJ2-2; maybe TRBD1 (5 bases). Germline-derived CDR1 and CDR2 are SGHNT and YENEEA. Trimming took off 3 bases at V and 6 bases at J, with 8 bases between the two ends. CDR3 length: 13 residues. The CDR3 nucleotides are TGTGCCAGCAGCTTCAGGGTTGCCGGGGAGCTGTTTTTT. It specifies CASSFRVAGELFF.

This clonotype turned up a few times. The chain has TRBV7-2 and TRBJ2-1, with D uncertain. Trimming cost V 2 bases and J 8 bases, with 13 bases left between them. Per the germline V gene, CDR1 is SGHTA and CDR2 is FQGNSA. This CDR3 contains 14 residues. The CDR3 here is CASSLSLRSDEQFF. CDR3 coding DNA: TGTGCCAGCAGCTTATCTCTCCGGTCCGATGAGCAGTTCTTC.

The chain joins TRBV4-2 to TRBJ2-7; a weak D match, TRBD2 (6 bases). The CDR3 is 14 residues long. Between the trimmed V and J ends, which lost 4 bases and 2 bases, there was a span of 12 bases. CDR1 is LGHNA and CDR2 is YNFKEQ in the germline V gene. The CDR3 DNA sequence: TGTGCCAGCAGCCCAGTTGGCGGGGCCTACGAGCAGTACTTC. Its translation is CASSPVGGAYEQYF.